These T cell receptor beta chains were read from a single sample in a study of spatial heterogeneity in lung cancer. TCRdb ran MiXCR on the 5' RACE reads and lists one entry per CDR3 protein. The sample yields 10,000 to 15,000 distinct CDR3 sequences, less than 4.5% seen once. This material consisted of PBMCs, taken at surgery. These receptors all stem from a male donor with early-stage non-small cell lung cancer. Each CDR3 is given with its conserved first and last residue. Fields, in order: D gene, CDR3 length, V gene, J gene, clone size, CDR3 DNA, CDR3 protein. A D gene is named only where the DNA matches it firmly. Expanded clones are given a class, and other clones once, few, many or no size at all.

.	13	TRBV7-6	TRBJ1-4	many	TGTGCCAGCAGCCGTCAGGGCGGTGAAAAACTGTTTTTT	CASSRQGGEKLFF
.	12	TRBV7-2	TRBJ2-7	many	TGTGCCAGCAGCTTAGTTTTCGACGAGCAGTACTTC	CASSLVFDEQYF
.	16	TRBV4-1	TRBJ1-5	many	TGCGCCAGCAGCCAAGTTCCAGAGCCGAGCAATCAGCCCCAGCATTTT	CASSQVPEPSNQPQHF
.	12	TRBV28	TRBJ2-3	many	TGTGCCAGCAGACAGGTTCAAGATACGCAGTATTTT	CASRQVQDTQYF
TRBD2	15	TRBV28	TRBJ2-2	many	TGTGCCAGCAGTGGGGCGGGAGGGCTCACCGGGGAGCTGTTTTTT	CASSGAGGLTGELFF
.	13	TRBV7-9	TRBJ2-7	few	TGTGCCAGCAGCTTACTAGGCGGTGACGAGCAGTACTTC	CASSLLGGDEQYF
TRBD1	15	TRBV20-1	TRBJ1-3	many	TGCAGTGCTAGAGTAGCCAGGGGGCCTGGAAACACCATATATTTT	CSARVARGPGNTIYF
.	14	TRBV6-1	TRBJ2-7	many	TGTGCCAGCAGTGGGATACGGGGGTCCTACGAGCAGTACTTC	CASSGIRGSYEQYF
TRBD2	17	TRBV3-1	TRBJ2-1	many	TGTGCCAGCAGCCAAGATAAGGCGGGAGGGCGGCACAATGAGCAGTTCTTC	CASSQDKAGGRHNEQFF
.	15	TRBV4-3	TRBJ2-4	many	TGCGCCAGCAGCCAAGTCAGCGGCGAGGCAAACATTCAGTACTTC	CASSQVSGEANIQYF
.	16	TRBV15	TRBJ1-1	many	TGTGCCACCAGGCCATCGGACAGAATCATGAACACTGAAGCTTTCTTT	CATRPSDRIMNTEAFF
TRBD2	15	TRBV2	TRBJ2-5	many	TGTGCCAGCAGGACTCCTGCGGGGGGGCAAGAGACCCAGTACTTC	CASRTPAGGQETQYF
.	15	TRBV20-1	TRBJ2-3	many	TGCAGTGCCCGTCCCGGTAGCGGACCCACAGATACGCAGTATTTT	CSARPGSGPTDTQYF
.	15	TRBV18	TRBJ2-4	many	TGTGCCAGCTCACCACAGGGGGACCCGAAAAACATTCAGTACTTC	CASSPQGDPKNIQYF
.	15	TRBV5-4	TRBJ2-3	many	TGTGCCAGCAGCCCCGGAGGGGTCCGCACAGATACGCAGTATTTT	CASSPGGVRTDTQYF
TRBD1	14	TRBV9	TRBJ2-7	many	TGTGCCAGCAGCCCATCGGACAGGGCCTACGAGCAGTACTTC	CASSPSDRAYEQYF
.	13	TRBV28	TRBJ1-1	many	TGTGCCAGCAGGGCGGCAGGGCTTACTGAAGCTTTCTTT	CASRAAGLTEAFF
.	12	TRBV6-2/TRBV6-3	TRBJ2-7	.	TGTGCCAGCAGTTACGGGACCTACGAGCAGTACTTC	CASSYGTYEQYF
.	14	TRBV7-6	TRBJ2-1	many	TGTGCCAGCAGCCTGGACACTGGGGGGTATGAGCAGTTCTTC	CASSLDTGGYEQFF
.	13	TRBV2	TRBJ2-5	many	TGTGCCAGCAGTCGACCGGGATGGGAGACCCAGTACTTC	CASSRPGWETQYF
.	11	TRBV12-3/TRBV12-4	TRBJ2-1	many	TGTGCCAGCAGTTTTAGGAATGAGCAGTTCTTC	CASSFRNEQFF
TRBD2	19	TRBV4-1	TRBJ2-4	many	TGCGCCAGCAGCCAAGGGGCGTCGGCTACCGGGACTAGGAAAAACATTCAGTACTTC	CASSQGASATGTRKNIQYF
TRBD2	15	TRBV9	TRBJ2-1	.	TGTGCCAGCACCGTTAGCGGGAGCTCCTACAATGAGCAGTTCTTC	CASTVSGSSYNEQFF
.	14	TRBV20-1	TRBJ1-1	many	TGCAGTGCTAGGTCGGCCGGACCGAACACTGAAGCTTTCTTT	CSARSAGPNTEAFF
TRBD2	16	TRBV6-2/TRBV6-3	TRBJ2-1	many	TGTGCCAGCAGAGGAGGGCGGGGGTTCTCCTACAATGAGCAGTTCTTC	CASRGGRGFSYNEQFF
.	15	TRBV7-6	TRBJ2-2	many	TGTGCCAGCAGCTTATTCTGGGTCGGCACCGGGGAGCTGTTTTTT	CASSLFWVGTGELFF
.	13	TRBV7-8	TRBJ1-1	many	TGTGCCAGCAGCGCTACCGATCTCACTGAAGCTTTCTTT	CASSATDLTEAFF
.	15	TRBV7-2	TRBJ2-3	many	TGTGCCAGCAGCTTAGCCCCAGGGAGCACAGATACGCAGTATTTT	CASSLAPGSTDTQYF
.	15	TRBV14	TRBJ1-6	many	TGTGCCAGCAGCCAAGAGGGGACCTGGGGTTCACCCCTCCACTTT	CASSQEGTWGSPLHF
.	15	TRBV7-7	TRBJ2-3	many	TGTGCTAGCAGCTTGGGCTCCTCTAGATCAGATACGCAGTATTTT	CASSLGSSRSDTQYF
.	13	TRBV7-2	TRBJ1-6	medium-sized	TGTGCCAGCAGCTTAGCTCCCCTTTCCTCCCTCCACTTT	CASSLAPLSSLHF
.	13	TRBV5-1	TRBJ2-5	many	TGCGCCAGCAGCCCGGGACGGCAAGAGACCCAGTACTTC	CASSPGRQETQYF
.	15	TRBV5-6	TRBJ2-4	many	TGTGCCAGCAGCCGGGGTACGGGAGTCAAAAACATTCAGTACTTC	CASSRGTGVKNIQYF
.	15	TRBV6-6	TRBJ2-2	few	TGTGCCAGCAGTACCGAGCCTCCTCGGGCCGGGGAGCTGTTTTTT	CASSTEPPRAGELFF
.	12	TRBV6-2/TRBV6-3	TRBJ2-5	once	TGTGCCAGCAGTTACCGGTGGGAGACCCAGTACTTC	CASSYRWETQYF
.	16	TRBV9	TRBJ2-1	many	TGTGCCAGCAGCCACTCCCGGGATCTCGGCTACAATGAGCAGTTCTTC	CASSHSRDLGYNEQFF
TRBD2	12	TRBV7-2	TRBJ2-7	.	TGTGCCAGCAGCTCCAGCGGGGGCGAGCAGTACTTC	CASSSSGGEQYF
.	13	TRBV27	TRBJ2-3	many	TGTGCCAGCAGAGAAGGACCGGGCCTAACGCAGTATTTT	CASREGPGLTQYF
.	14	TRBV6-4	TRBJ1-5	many	TGTGCCAGAGCCATTTTAGGCGGCAATCAGCCCCAGCATTTT	CARAILGGNQPQHF
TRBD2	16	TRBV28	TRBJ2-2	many	TGTGCCAGCAGTTTGCGGGGGATCCCGAACACCGGGGAGCTGTTTTTT	CASSLRGIPNTGELFF
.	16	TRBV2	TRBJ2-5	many	TGTGCCAGCAGGATATTGGTGGGCTGGAACCAAGAGACCCAGTACTTC	CASRILVGWNQETQYF
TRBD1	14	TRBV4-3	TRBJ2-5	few	TGCGTCAGCAGCCAAGGGGGCAGCCAAGAGACCCAGTACTTC	CVSSQGGSQETQYF
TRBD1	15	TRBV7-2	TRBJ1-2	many	TGTGCCAGCAGCTCTGGTGAGGACAGGGCATTTGGCTACACCTTC	CASSSGEDRAFGYTF
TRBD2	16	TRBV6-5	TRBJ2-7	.	TGTGCCAGCAGTCCTCGACTAGCGGGAGGGTTCGGGGAGCAGTACTTC	CASSPRLAGGFGEQYF
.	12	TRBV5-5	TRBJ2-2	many	TGTGCCAGCAGCCTAGTTGCCGGGGAGCTGTTTTTT	CASSLVAGELFF
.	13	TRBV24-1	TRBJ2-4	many	TGTGCCACCAGTGATGAGACGGCTCTCTCTCAGTACTTC	CATSDETALSQYF
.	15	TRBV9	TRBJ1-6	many	TGTGCCAGCAGTCGGGGGAGCTCCTATAATTCACCCCTCCACTTT	CASSRGSSYNSPLHF
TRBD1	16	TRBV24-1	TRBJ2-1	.	TGTGCCACCGGGGGACAGGGAAAGTTCAGTTACAATGAGCAGTTCTTC	CATGGQGKFSYNEQFF